Described below is a single T cell receptor beta chain sequence and its context. This specimen comes from a study of shared clonotypes between healthy human individuals. Only in-frame clones appear in the TCRdb table, and some are missing; sequencing was by immunoSEQ multiplex PCR. The sample consists of about 1.4 million clones, roughly 96% of them appearing once. The TCR comes from a man between 25 and 39 years old in good health. Input material: naive CD4+ T cells sorted from blood. Subset given: CD45RA+ positively selected.

The CDR3 is CASSPLAGRRTGELFF. The CDR3 nucleotides read TGTGCCAGCAGCCCTCTAGCGGGTCGACGCACCGGGGAGCTGTTTTTT. The chain recombines TRBV11-2 with TRBJ2-2; 8 nucleotides match TRBD2. Germline CDR1 SGHAT, CDR2 FQNNGV. With V trimmed by 5 bases and J by 4 bases, 9 bases remained unmatched. CDR3 length equals 16 residues.